Each of the 21 T cell receptor beta chains below was sequenced from the same sample in a study of cytomegalovirus exposure and HLA in healthy donors. PCR amplification relied on 60 Vbeta primers (plus 13 Jbeta primers). Repertoires were generated with immunoSEQ multiplex PCR, while TCRdb's copy carries only in-frame clones and drops some. The data contain about 140,000 clones, more than 75% of them singletons. Sequencing was performed on PBMCs. These receptor sequences come from a man younger than 35 in good health and CMV-seropositive.

The rearrangement links TRBV5-1 to TRBJ1-1; 7 positions agree with TRBD1. This CDR3 has 14 amino acids. V shed 1 base and J 5 bases; nucleotides not matched to a gene: 5. Germline CDR1 and CDR2: SGHRS and YFSETQ. Here the CDR3 reads CASSLFRGPTEAFF. CDR3 DNA: TGCGCCAGCAGCTTGTTTAGGGGGCCAACTGAAGCTTTCTTT.

The V call is TRBV28, the J call TRBJ1-1; 8 positions match TRBD1. This CDR3 region has 15 residues. Losses at the gene ends were 6 bases for V and 1 base for J; bases not matched to a gene: 7. Germline loops: CDR1 MDHEN, CDR2 SYDVKM. The CDR3, as DNA: TGTGCCAGCAGGATAGCCGGGACAGGGAACACTGAAGCTTTCTTT. Its protein product is CASRIAGTGNTEAFF.

V usage is TRBV7-9 and J usage is TRBJ2-5, with D hard to call. Germline CDR1 and CDR2: SEHNR and FQNEAQ (reference sequence). Between the trimmed V and J ends, which lost 5 bases and 4 bases, there was a span of 14 bases. The CDR3 runs to 14 residues. The CDR3: CASSLEVRRETQYF. CDR3 DNA: TGTGCCAGCAGCCTCGAAGTTCGGAGAGAGACCCAGTACTTC.

The chain is built from TRBV6-5 and TRBJ2-7; 7 nucleotides agree with TRBD1. The CDR3 extends over 14 amino acids. V was pared by 2 bases and J by 0 bases, with 1 base of the junction left unmatched. Germline lookup yields CDR1 MNHEY and CDR2 SVGAGI. The CDR3: CASSYGDSSYEQYF. DNA for the CDR3: TGTGCCAGCAGTTACGGGGACAGCTCCTACGAGCAGTACTTC.

This sequence joins TRBV5-1 and TRBJ2-7; the D is unclear. The CDR3 is made up of 11 amino acids. Trimming left V 5 bases short and J 6 bases short, with 9 bases between. Germline-derived CDR1 and CDR2 are SGHRS and YFSETQ. The CDR3 loop is CASSTASEQYF. In DNA, the CDR3 is TGCGCCAGCAGTACCGCGAGCGAGCAGTACTTC.

This clone was seen just once. J is TRBJ1-2 and V is TRBV6-1; 9 nucleotides agree with TRBD1. The CDR3 runs 14 residues. Looked up from germline, CDR1 is MNHNS and CDR2 is SASEGT. J lost 0 bases, V lost 6 bases, and 2 bases had no gene match. This CDR3 reads CASRGQGSNYGYTF. The CDR3 DNA is TGTGCCAGCAGGGGACAGGGCTCTAACTATGGCTACACCTTC.

This sequence joins TRBV7-8 and TRBJ1-3; the D is unclear. CDR1 and CDR2 from the germline V gene are SGHVS and FQNEAQ. CDR3 size: 17 residues. Deletions cut 2 bases from V and 4 bases from J, with 18 bases between. The CDR3 nucleotides are TGTGCCAGCAGCTTAACCTCGATACTCGCGGGGGGAAACACCATATATTTT. Encoded protein: CASSLTSILAGGNTIYF. The full variable domain, completed using reference TRBV7-8 and TRBJ1-3, is GAGVSQSPRYKVAKRGQDVALRCDPISGHVSLFWYQQALGQGPEFLTYFQNEAQLDKSGLPSDRFFAERPEGSVSTLKIQRTQQEDSAVYLCASSLTSILAGGNTIYFGEGSWLTVV.

The gene calls are TRBV4-2 and TRBJ1-3; D is ambiguous. The germline gives CDR1 LGHNA, CDR2 YNFKEQ. The ends were cut back, 5 bases at V and 1 base at J, with 9 bases in the middle. The CDR3 spans 14 residues. CDR3 residues: CASSLDSSGNTIYF. CDR3 coding DNA: TGTGCCAGCAGCTTGGACTCTTCTGGAAACACCATATATTTT.

CDR3 loop: CASSVPSLRAQYF. DNA for the CDR3: TGTGCCAGTAGTGTCCCCAGCCTCCGGGCGCAGTATTTT. The J gene is TRBJ2-3, the V gene TRBV19; D is uncertain. V was shortened by 5 bases and J by 10 bases, with 16 bases between the two germline ends. CDR1 is LNHDA, CDR2 SQIVND, per germline (reference sequence). CDR3 length: 13 amino acids.

This clone was seen once. V and J are TRBV29-1 and TRBJ2-1; maybe TRBD1 (5 bases). CDR1 SQVTM and CDR2 ANQGSEA come from the germline V gene. The V gene lost 2 bases and the J gene lost 8 bases, with 16 bases spanning the gap. This CDR3 has 14 amino acids. In DNA, the CDR3 is TGCAGCGTTGAAAAGGCGCAGGGTGGGGATGAGCAGTTCTTC. This gives the protein CSVEKAQGGDEQFF.

This chain links TRBV2 with TRBJ2-3, with 7 nucleotides matching TRBD1. There are 14 residues in the CDR3. CDR1 SNHLY and CDR2 FYNNEI come from the germline V gene. After removal of 4 bases from V and 4 bases from J, the junction contained 5 bases not matched to a gene. The CDR3 sequence: CASSGTGVPDTQYF. CDR3 DNA sequence: TGTGCCAGCAGTGGAACAGGGGTTCCAGATACGCAGTATTTT. Complete variable domain (other parts from reference TRBV2 and TRBJ2-3): EPEVTQTPSHQVTQMGQEVILRCVPISNHLYFYWYRQILGQKVEFLVSFYNNEISEKSEIFDDQFSVERPDGSNFTLKIRSTKLEDSAMYFCASSGTGVPDTQYFGPGTRLTVL.

This clone was recorded only once. The chain links TRBV14 to TRBJ2-5, with D tentatively TRBD2 (5 bases). CDR1 and CDR2 (germline): SGHDN, FVKESK. The CDR3 consists of 14 residues. Trimming stripped 4 bases from V and 5 bases from J, with 14 bases between. The CDR3 DNA sequence: TGTGCCAGCAGCCCCCGGGGTTATGGGGAGACCCAGTACTTC. Residues: CASSPRGYGETQYF. The complete variable domain, with remaining parts taken from reference TRBV14 and TRBJ2-5, reads EAGVTQFPSHSVIEKGQTVTLRCDPISGHDNLYWYRRVMGKEIKFLLHFVKESKQDESGMPNNRFLAERTGGTYSTLKVQPAELEDSGVYFCASSPRGYGETQYFGPGTRLLVL.

This chain joins TRBV7-9 and TRBJ2-1; D unresolved. The length of the CDR3 is 11 residues. Germline CDR1 SEHNR, CDR2 FQNEAQ (reference sequence). V shed 4 bases and J shed 8 bases, with 6 bases lying between them. The CDR3 DNA sequence: TGTGCCAGCAGCTCAGTGGATGAGCAGTTCTTC. It is translated as CASSSVDEQFF.

The V call is TRBV7-2, the J call TRBJ1-1; unclear D gene. The germline gives CDR1 SGHTA, CDR2 FQGNSA. This CDR3 spans 16 amino acids. V shed 4 bases and J shed 1 base, with 16 bases lying between them. For the CDR3, the DNA is TGTGCCAGCAGCTCGATCGGGAGGGTGAGGAACACTGAAGCTTTCTTT. Protein product: CASSSIGRVRNTEAFF. Full variable domain (rest looked up from reference TRBV7-2 and TRBJ1-1): GAGVSQSPSNKVTEKGKDVELRCDPISGHTALYWYRQSLGQGLEFLIYFQGNSAPDKSGLPSDRFSAERTGGSVSTLTIQRTQQEDSAVYLCASSSIGRVRNTEAFFGQGTRLTVV.

V and J are TRBV7-9 and TRBJ2-1; 9 bases fit TRBD1. The CDR3 consists of 12 residues. V lost 5 bases to trimming and J lost 14 bases; unmatched junction nucleotides: 7. Germline CDR1 reads SEHNR; CDR2 reads FQNEAQ (reference sequence). CDR3 DNA sequence: TGTGCCAGCAGCCTCCCGGGACAGGGCAAGTTCTTC. Translated: CASSLPGQGKFF.

The chain carries TRBV6-1 and TRBJ2-5; weak D call: TRBD1 (6 bases). Trimming removed 3 bases from V and 4 bases from J, with 6 bases in between. The CDR3 loop spans 12 amino acids. CDR1 and CDR2 (germline): MNHNS, SASEGT. Here the CDR3 reads CASSDRGETQYF. The DNA of the CDR3 is TGTGCCAGCAGTGACAGGGGAGAGACCCAGTACTTC.

The gene calls are TRBV19 and TRBJ1-1; 7 bases align to TRBD1. CDR1 is LNHDA and CDR2 is SQIVND in the germline V gene (reference sequence). This CDR3 is 17 amino acids long. The junction had 14 bases not matched to a gene; V was cut back by 6 bases and J by 1 base. The DNA of the CDR3 is TGTGCCAGTAGCCGACCGAGTGAGGGGGCAGGGAACACTGAAGCTTTCTTT. It specifies CASSRPSEGAGNTEAFF.

The gene calls are TRBV7-2 and TRBJ1-1; D remains ambiguous. Germline V lookup: CDR1 SGHTA, CDR2 FQGNSA. The germline V and J ends were trimmed by 0 bases and 7 bases, with 6 bases remaining between them. The CDR3 has 12 residues. DNA of the CDR3: TGTGCCAGCAGCTTAGCTGCGATTGAAGCTTTCTTT. Protein: CASSLAAIEAFF. Full variable domain (rest looked up from reference TRBV7-2 and TRBJ1-1): GAGVSQSPSNKVTEKGKDVELRCDPISGHTALYWYRQSLGQGLEFLIYFQGNSAPDKSGLPSDRFSAERTGGSVSTLTIQRTQQEDSAVYLCASSLAAIEAFFGQGTRLTVV.

This clone was seen once. V gene TRBV9 combines with J gene TRBJ1-2, with D perhaps matching TRBD1 (6 bases). Trimming took off 0 bases at V and 0 bases at J, with 9 bases between the two ends. CDR1 SGDLS and CDR2 YYNGEE come from the germline V gene. CDR3 size: 15 residues. CDR3 coding DNA: TGTGCCAGCAGCGTAGTAAGGGACACTAACTATGGCTACACCTTC. As protein: CASSVVRDTNYGYTF. The full variable domain, completed using reference TRBV9 and TRBJ1-2, is DSGVTQTPKHLITATGQRVTLRCSPRSGDLSVYWYQQSLDQGLQFLIQYYNGEERAKGNILERFSAQQFPDLHSELNLSSLELGDSALYFCASSVVRDTNYGYTFGSGTRLTVV.

This clone has just a few counts. This chain uses TRBV19 with TRBJ2-1; D is perhaps TRBD1 (5 bases). The V gene lost 5 bases and the J gene lost 7 bases, with 12 bases spanning the gap. CDR3 length: 13 amino acids. Germline CDR1 LNHDA, CDR2 SQIVND (reference sequence). The CDR3, as DNA: TGTGCCAGTAGTGGTCGGACACCTAATGAGCAGTTCTTC. This translates into CASSGRTPNEQFF.

The chain joins TRBV4-1 to TRBJ1-3; 7 bases are a match to TRBD1. Looked up from germline, CDR1 is MGHRA and CDR2 is YSYEKL. With V trimmed by 8 bases and J by 4 bases, 5 bases remained unmatched. The length of the CDR3 is 13 residues. Here the CDR3 reads CASSQGTGNTIYF. CDR3 nucleotide sequence: TGCGCCAGCTCACAGGGGACAGGAAACACCATATATTTT.